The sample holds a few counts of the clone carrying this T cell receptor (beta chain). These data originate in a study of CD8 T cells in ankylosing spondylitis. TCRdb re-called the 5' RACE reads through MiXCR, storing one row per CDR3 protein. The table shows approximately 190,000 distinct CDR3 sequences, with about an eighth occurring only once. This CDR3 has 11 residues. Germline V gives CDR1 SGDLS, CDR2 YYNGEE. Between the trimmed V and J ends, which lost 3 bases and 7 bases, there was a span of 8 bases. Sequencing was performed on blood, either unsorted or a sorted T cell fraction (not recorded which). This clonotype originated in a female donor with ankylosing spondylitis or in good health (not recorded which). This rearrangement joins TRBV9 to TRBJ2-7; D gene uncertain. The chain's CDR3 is CASSADKEQYF. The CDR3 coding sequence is TGTGCCAGCAGCGCCGATAAAGAGCAGTACTTC.